This record concerns one T cell receptor beta chain sequence. Its antigen is currently unknown. V shed 0 bases and J shed 0 bases, with 7 bases lying between them. Germline CDR1 reads KGHSH; CDR2 reads LQKENI. This CDR3 has 15 amino acids. This entry belongs to a study of OX40 agonist ivuxolimab in advanced cancers. Study-level points and caveats: Mean expanded clone counts were higher in CD8+ than CD4+ T cells.

With baseline, cycle 4 day 1, and cycle 7 day 1 as timepoints, blood was sampled. Using immunoSEQ multiplex PCR, the repertoire was profiled, and TCRdb retains in-frame clones only, with some absent. The sample lists around 69,000 clones, roughly 82% occurring once. The sequencing used CD4+ or CD8+ T cells sorted from blood, collected in a trial of the OX40 agonist ivuxolimab. The sequence derives from an adult with an advanced solid tumor such as melanoma, head and neck, liver or kidney cancer. The V call is TRBV18, the J call TRBJ2-3; no definite D call. CDR3 sequence reads: CASSPPTTSTDTQYF. The CDR3 DNA reads TGTGCCAGCTCACCACCAACTACTAGCACAGATACGCAGTATTTT.